Each of the 4 T cell receptor beta chains below was sequenced from the same sample in a study of tumor and adjacent non-tumor tissue in lung cancer. Three rounds of nested PCR, following a modified ARM-PCR protocol, produced the TCRbeta library. TCRdb reanalysed the multiplex PCR reads using MiXCR and keeps one entry per CDR3 protein. The sample holds approximately 120,000 distinct CDR3 sequences, 60% to 65% seen once. RNA was extracted from bulk tissue without any cell sorting. More than 3 cm separated this lung sample from the edge of the tumor. Sequences were obtained from distant non-tumor lung tissue. These receptor sequences come from a man in his sixties with non-small cell lung cancer.

This clonotype was recorded once. The chain is built from TRBV11-2 and TRBJ2-6; the D is unclear. The CDR3 extends over 11 amino acids. V shed 4 bases and J shed 7 bases, with 2 bases lying between them. Per germline, CDR1 SGHAT and CDR2 FQNNGV. Here the CDR3 DNA reads TGTGCCAGCAGCTCTGCCAACGTCCTGACTTTC. Residues: CASSSANVLTF.

In this sample, this clonotype turned up a few times. The CDR3 end shows no conserved phenylalanine or tryptophan, and so a read error is likely. No DNA is shown, since the ends of the CDR3 on it are uncertain; the CDR3 is the one TCRdb lists. V is TRBV11-3 and J is TRBJ2-7; TRBD2, as called in the table, went unchecked against the DNA. 15 amino acids form the CDR3, both terminal residues included. CDR1 and CDR2 from the germline V gene are SGHNT and YENEEA. The CDR3 protein is CASRRASGSSYEQYL.

This clonotype was picked up a small number of times. One end of the junction is discordant with germline, which a read error may explain. The rearrangement links TRBV11-3 to TRBJ2-1; maybe TRBD2 (6 bases). The CDR3 totals 14 residues. Germline CDR1 is SGHNT and CDR2 is YENEEA. CDR3 residues: CANRRTTTSTEQFF. CDR3 sequence (DNA): TGTGCCAACAGACGGACTACTACATCTACTGAGCAGTTCTTT.

This clonotype appeared many times. This rearrangement joins TRBV28 to TRBJ2-1, with unresolved D. Trimming shortened V by 2 bases and J by 0 bases, and 5 bases separated the two germline ends. CDR1 is MDHEN and CDR2 is SYDVKM in the germline V gene. The CDR3 length is 14 residues. The CDR3 spells CASSLRNSYNEQFF. In DNA, the CDR3 is TGTGCCAGCAGTTTACGGAACTCCTACAATGAGCAGTTCTTC.